The clone carrying this T cell receptor beta chain was picked up one time. Germline is not matched at one junction end, which may reflect a read error. Different DNA sequences within this sample yield the same CDR3. Treatment denoted: oral pan-JAK inhibitor, 5-10 mg twice daily. Sequencing used cDNA as its template, made by extracting RNA and reverse transcribing it. Only in-frame clones appear in the TCRdb table, and some are missing; sequencing was by immunoSEQ multiplex PCR. The sample lists around 190,000 clones, 64% occurring once. The sample originates from a study of CD8+ T cells in alopecia areata. The overall study: Tofacitinib was taken orally by treated patients, and the dose was 5 to 10 mg twice daily.

The input for sequencing was CD4+ T cells sorted from blood, taken at week 49, from a patient treated with tofacitinib. The TCR comes from a human donor with alopecia areata.

CDR3 bases: TGCAGCGTTGTCGGGACTAGCGGGGACCAGGAGACCCAGTACTTC. Protein: CSVVGTSGDQETQYF. The chain couples TRBV29-1 to TRBJ2-5; 13 bases match TRBD2. CDR1 SQVTM and CDR2 ANQGSEA come from the germline V gene. The CDR3 is 15 residues long.